This T cell receptor (beta chain) was recorded in a study of beta chain features in type 1 diabetes. The study reverse transcribed the entire isolated RNA, so it sequenced expressed TCRB transcripts. TCRdb's copy holds only in-frame clones and misses some; the assay was immunoSEQ multiplex PCR. The table includes 200,000 to 250,000 clones, roughly 13% detected once. Whole-study results and caveats: In all four CD4+ subsets, TCRB CDR3 length was significantly, moderately reduced in type 1 diabetes.

Trimming stripped 5 bases from V and 1 base from J, with 8 bases between. CDR1 LNHDA and CDR2 SQIVND come from the germline V gene (reference sequence). The CDR3 is 13 amino acids. With respect to this clone: What it recognizes is unknown.

The receptor's source is a man younger than 40 with type 1 diabetes. Material: naive CD4+ T cells from blood. This sequence joins TRBV19 and TRBJ1-1; D is uncertain. The CDR3 is CASSPSGNTEAFF. The CDR3 bases are TGTGCCAGTAGTCCCTCGGGGAACACTGAAGCTTTCTTT.